Detailed here is one T cell receptor beta chain. This specimen belongs to a study of cytomegalovirus exposure and HLA in healthy donors. The assay was immunoSEQ multiplex PCR, and TCRdb's table has in-frame clones only and misses some. The sample holds roughly 90,000 clones, over 85% seen once. V dropped 4 bases and J dropped 5 bases, with 11 bases sitting between them. Germline V gene data show CDR1 as SGHVS and CDR2 as FQNEAQ. CDR3 length: 13 residues. The chain links TRBV7-8 to TRBJ1-1, with a tentative D call TRBD1 (6 bases). The source of this sequence is a young woman in good health and CMV-seropositive. Sample: PBMCs. DNA of the CDR3: TGTGCCAGCAGCTCCAGGGGAGGGACTGAAGCTTTCTTT. It is translated as CASSSRGGTEAFF.